This TCR beta chain stems from a study of cytotoxic CD8 clonotypes in ibrutinib-treated CLL. Background on the study: Across the patients, 10 to 11 were relapsed/refractory, 15 treatment-naive and about 17 IGHV unmutated. Samples averaged roughly 260,000 productive templates and some 96,000 productive rearrangements.

The CDR3 is 13 amino acids. The V end lost 6 bases, the J end lost 5 bases, and 13 bases lay between the germline ends. The germline V gene has CDR1 MNHEY and CDR2 SVGAGI. Deep sequencing aimed at 1 in 200,000 to 1 in 1 million T cells' resolution. The protocol was immunoSEQ multiplex PCR, while the TCRdb copy is restricted to in-frame clones and leaves out a portion. In the table there are 150,000 or so clones, about 80% of which are singletons. Broader study findings: Baseline-level clonality went beyond age-matched healthy donors and moved in step with circulating CD8+ T-cell counts.

Note on this clone: Antigen: not known.

The clonotype originates from a human donor with chronic lymphocytic leukemia. The source material was PBMCs, sampled after 24 months of ibrutinib treatment. J is TRBJ1-1 and V is TRBV6-5; maybe TRBD1 (5 bases). This CDR3 is CASRGVLRTEAFF. The CDR3, as DNA: TGTGCCAGCAGGGGGGTTCTGAGGACTGAAGCTTTCTTT.